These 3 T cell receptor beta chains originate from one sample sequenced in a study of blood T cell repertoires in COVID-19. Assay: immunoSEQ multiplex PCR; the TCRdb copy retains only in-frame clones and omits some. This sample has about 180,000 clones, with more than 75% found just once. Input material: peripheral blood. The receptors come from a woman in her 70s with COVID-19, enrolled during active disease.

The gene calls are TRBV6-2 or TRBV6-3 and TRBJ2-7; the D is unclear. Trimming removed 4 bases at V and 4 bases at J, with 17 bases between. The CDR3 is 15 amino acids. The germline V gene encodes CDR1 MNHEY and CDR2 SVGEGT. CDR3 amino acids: CASSSRGAYAYEQYF. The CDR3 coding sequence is TGTGCCAGCAGTTCCCGTGGAGCCTACGCTTACGAGCAGTACTTC.

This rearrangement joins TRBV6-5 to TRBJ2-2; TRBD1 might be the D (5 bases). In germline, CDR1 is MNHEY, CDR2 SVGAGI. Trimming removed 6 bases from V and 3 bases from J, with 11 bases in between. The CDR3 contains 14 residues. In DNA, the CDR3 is TGTGCCAGCAGACCAGGGATCCACACCGGGGAGCTGTTTTTT. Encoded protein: CASRPGIHTGELFF.

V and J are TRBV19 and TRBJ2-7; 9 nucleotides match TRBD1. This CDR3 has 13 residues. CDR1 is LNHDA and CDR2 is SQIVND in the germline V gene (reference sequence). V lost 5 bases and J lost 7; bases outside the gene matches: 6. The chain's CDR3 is CASSGQGSWEQYF. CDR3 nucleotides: TGTGCCAGTAGTGGACAGGGGTCGTGGGAGCAGTACTTC.